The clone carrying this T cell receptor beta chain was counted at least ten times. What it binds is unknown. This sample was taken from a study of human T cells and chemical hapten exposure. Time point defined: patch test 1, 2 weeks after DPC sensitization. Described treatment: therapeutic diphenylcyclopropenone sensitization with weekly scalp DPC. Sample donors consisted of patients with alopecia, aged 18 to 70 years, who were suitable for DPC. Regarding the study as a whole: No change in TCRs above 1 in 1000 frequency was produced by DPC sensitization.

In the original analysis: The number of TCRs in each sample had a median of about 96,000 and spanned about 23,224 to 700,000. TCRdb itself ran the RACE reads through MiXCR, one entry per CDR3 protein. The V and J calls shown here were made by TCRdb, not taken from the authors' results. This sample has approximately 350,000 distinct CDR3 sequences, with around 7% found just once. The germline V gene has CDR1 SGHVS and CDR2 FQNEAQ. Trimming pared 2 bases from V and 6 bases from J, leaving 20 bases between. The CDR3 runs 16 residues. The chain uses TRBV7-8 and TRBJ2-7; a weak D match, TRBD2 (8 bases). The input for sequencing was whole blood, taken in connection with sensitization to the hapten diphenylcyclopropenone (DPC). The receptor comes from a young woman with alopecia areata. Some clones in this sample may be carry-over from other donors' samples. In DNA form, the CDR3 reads TGTGCCAGCAGCTTAACGCCCCCGGGAGGGGGCGGCGAGCAGTACTTC. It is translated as CASSLTPPGGGGEQYF.